A single sample is the source of the 30 T cell receptor beta chains below, sequenced in a study of blood T cell repertoires in COVID-19. Clones were sequenced by immunoSEQ multiplex PCR, and TCRdb holds only the in-frame ones, with some missing. The sample comprises 40,000 to 55,000 clones, roughly 82% of which are singletons, and roughly 15% rests with the top ten. The material sequenced was peripheral blood. These receptors originate from a human donor in a cohort sampled during active COVID-19.

In DNA form, the CDR3 reads TGCGCCAGCAGCTTGGACAGAGCCAAAAACATTCAGTACTTC. Amino acid sequence: CASSLDRAKNIQYF. The chain links TRBV5-1 to TRBJ2-4, with D hard to call. The V and J ends lost 0 bases and 0 bases respectively, with 4 bases between them. From germline, CDR1 is SGHRS and CDR2 YFSETQ. This CDR3 comprises 14 residues.

The chain carries TRBV5-1 and TRBJ2-1; 10 nucleotides match TRBD1. From germline, CDR1 is SGHRS and CDR2 YFSETQ. This CDR3 comprises 15 residues. J lost 6 bases, V lost 4 bases, and 7 bases had no gene match. The CDR3 sequence: CASSPGGTGVNEQFF. CDR3 DNA sequence: TGCGCCAGCAGCCCAGGGGGGACAGGGGTCAATGAGCAGTTCTTC. The variable domain in full, completed from reference TRBV5-1 and TRBJ2-1, reads KAGVTQTPRYLIKTRGQQVTLSCSPISGHRSVSWYQQTPGQGLQFLFEYFSETQRNKGNFPGRFSGRQFSNSRSEMNVSTLELGDSALYLCASSPGGTGVNEQFFGPGTRLTVL.

CDR3 DNA: TGCAGCGTCCAAACGGGAGGCTCCTATAATTCACCCCTCCACTTT. The encoded protein is CSVQTGGSYNSPLHF. V is TRBV29-1 and J is TRBJ1-6; D is uncertain. CDR1 is SQVTM, CDR2 ANQGSEA, per germline. This CDR3 is built from 15 residues. Trimming stripped 6 bases from V and 0 bases from J, with 12 bases between.

The rearrangement uses TRBV11-3 and TRBJ2-2; D might be TRBD2 (6 bases). Between the trimmed V and J ends, which lost 2 bases and 5 bases, there was a span of 12 bases. Looked up from germline, CDR1 is SGHNT and CDR2 is YENEEA. The CDR3 extends over 15 amino acids. The CDR3 region has the DNA TGTGCCAGCAGCTTAACCGGGGGATGGACCGGGGAGCTGTTTTTT. This translates into CASSLTGGWTGELFF. Variable domain in full (rest from reference TRBV11-3 and TRBJ2-2): EAGVVQSPRYKIIEKKQPVAFWCNPISGHNTLYWYLQNLGQGPELLIRYENEEAVDDSQLPKDRFSAERLKGVDSTLKIQPAELGDSAVYLCASSLTGGWTGELFFGEGSRLTVL.

The J gene is TRBJ1-2, the V gene TRBV2, with 9 positions matching TRBD1. Losses at the gene ends were 6 bases for V and 3 bases for J; bases not matched to a gene: 5. This CDR3 comprises 14 residues. Germline CDR1 SNHLY, CDR2 FYNNEI. The CDR3 reads CASRGDRAYYGYTF. The CDR3 DNA is TGTGCCAGCAGGGGGGACAGGGCCTACTATGGCTACACCTTC.

This chain joins TRBV15 and TRBJ2-3, with D perhaps TRBD1 (6 bases). The CDR3 consists of 13 residues. V lost 6 bases and J 5 bases, leaving 12 bases between the germline ends. Germline V gene lookup returns CDR1 LNHNV and CDR2 YYDKDF (reference sequence). The CDR3, as DNA: TGTGCCACCAGGGAAGGGGGTTTAGATACGCAGTATTTT. This codes for CATREGGLDTQYF.

This chain connects TRBV7-9 to TRBJ1-1; 9 bases fit TRBD1. The length of the CDR3 is 13 residues. CDR1 is SEHNR, CDR2 FQNEAQ, per germline (reference sequence). V lost 1 base and J lost 9; bases outside the gene matches: 3. Here the CDR3 reads CASSLVGQGKAFF. CDR3 sequence (DNA): TGTGCCAGCAGCTTAGTGGGACAGGGAAAAGCTTTCTTT.

J is TRBJ1-4 and V is TRBV7-9; 10 nucleotides match TRBD1. Germline V gives CDR1 SEHNR, CDR2 FQNEAQ (reference sequence). This CDR3 region has 16 residues. V dropped 5 bases and J dropped 3; count of bases not matched to a gene: 6. The CDR3, as DNA: TGTGCCAGCAGCCCCGACAGGGGGCCGGCTAATGAAAAACTGTTTTTT. This encodes CASSPDRGPANEKLFF.

The chain combines TRBV6-5 with TRBJ2-4, with D tentatively TRBD2 (5 bases). Germline V gene data show CDR1 as MNHEY and CDR2 as SVGAGI. Trimming left V 2 bases short and J 3 bases short, with 14 bases between. CDR3 length: 16 amino acids. The CDR3 region has the DNA TGTGCCAGCAGTTACCGTAGGACGGGGAGCAAAAACATTCAGTACTTC. The encoded protein is CASSYRRTGSKNIQYF.

The CDR3 coding sequence is TGTGCCAGCAGCTTAGCGTTGGGACAGAACAAAAACATTCAGTACTTC. Translated, it gives CASSLALGQNKNIQYF. The J gene is TRBJ2-4, the V gene TRBV7-9; 7 nucleotides line up with TRBD1. The CDR3 runs 16 residues. Losses at the gene ends were 0 bases for V and 3 bases for J; bases not matched to a gene: 5. Per the germline V gene, CDR1 is SEHNR and CDR2 is FQNEAQ (reference sequence).

The rearrangement uses TRBV5-1 and TRBJ2-5; TRBD2 might be the D (5 bases). The CDR3 consists of 13 residues. V was clipped by 0 bases and J by 4 bases, with 7 bases between them. Germline lookup yields CDR1 SGHRS and CDR2 YFSETQ. Here the CDR3 reads CASSLGLRETQYF. DNA for the CDR3: TGCGCCAGCAGCTTGGGACTACGAGAGACCCAGTACTTC.

V usage is TRBV7-8 and J usage is TRBJ2-7; 14 bases map to TRBD2. Germline V gene lookup returns CDR1 SGHVS and CDR2 FQNEAQ. V lost 5 bases and J lost 6; bases outside the gene matches: 3. CDR3 length: 14 amino acids. Here the CDR3 DNA reads TGTGCCAGCAGCACCGGACTAGCGGGAGGCGAGCAGTACTTC. Its translation is CASSTGLAGGEQYF.

This clone has just one count. This sequence joins TRBV6-2 or TRBV6-3 and TRBJ1-3; TRBD1 might be the D (6 bases). Trimming took 6 bases from V and 2 from J, leaving 11 bases between them. CDR1 MNHEY and CDR2 SVGEGT come from the germline V gene. This CDR3 spans 14 amino acids. CDR3 sequence: CASSPRTAGNTIYF. DNA for the CDR3: TGTGCCAGCAGCCCTAGGACAGCTGGAAACACCATATATTTT.

This chain uses TRBV19 with TRBJ2-7; 8 bases fit TRBD1. Germline V gene lookup returns CDR1 LNHDA and CDR2 SQIVND (reference sequence). V gave up 5 bases and J gave up 2 bases; unmatched junction bases: 2. The CDR3 length is 13 residues. CDR3 nucleotides: TGTGCCAGTAGTCCGGGACAGGCCTACGAGCAGTACTTC. It codes for CASSPGQAYEQYF.

This clone was observed once. This chain connects TRBV7-2 to TRBJ2-5, with 14 bases lining up with TRBD2. Germline CDR1 SGHTA, CDR2 FQGNSA. Losses at the gene ends were 5 bases for V and 5 bases for J; bases not matched to a gene: 7. The CDR3 loop spans 16 amino acids. The CDR3 region has the DNA TGTGCCAGCAGCCCGAGACTAGCGGGAGGGCTGGAGACCCAGTACTTC. It specifies CASSPRLAGGLETQYF.

This sequence joins TRBV4-2 and TRBJ1-6; no reliable D call. The CDR3 is 15 residues long. Germline-derived CDR1 and CDR2 are LGHNA and YNFKEQ. Trimming removed 0 bases from V and 7 bases from J, with 10 bases in between. For the CDR3, the DNA is TGTGCCAGCAGCCAAGATTTTGGGCCCAATTCACCCCTCCACTTT. Translation: CASSQDFGPNSPLHF.

The chain recombines TRBV6-5 with TRBJ2-7; TRBD2 aligns across 8 bases. Germline CDR1 and CDR2: MNHEY and SVGAGI. The CDR3 runs to 14 residues. J was trimmed by 6 bases and V by 8 bases; bases with no gene match: 12. The CDR3 sequence: CASGKAGGLPEQYF. The CDR3 nucleotides are TGTGCCAGCGGGAAGGCGGGAGGTTTACCCGAGCAGTACTTC.

The chain couples TRBV7-2 to TRBJ2-5; no reliable D call. V lost 1 base and J 3 bases, leaving 12 bases between the germline ends. This CDR3 is built from 15 residues. Germline V CDR1 and CDR2: SGHTA, FQGNSA. The CDR3 sequence: CASSLGTADKETQYF. The CDR3, as DNA: TGTGCCAGCAGCTTAGGTACTGCCGACAAAGAGACCCAGTACTTC.

The chain recombines TRBV4-3 with TRBJ1-1; possibly TRBD1 for D (5 bases). CDR3 length: 14 residues. Trimming left V 6 bases short and J 2 bases short, with 13 bases between. In germline, CDR1 is LGHNA, CDR2 YSLEER. CDR3 in DNA: TGCGCCAGCAGGGGGGGGGTGTTTAACACTGAAGCTTTCTTT. Its translation is CASRGGVFNTEAFF.

This clone was observed a single time. The chain has TRBV30 and TRBJ1-2; D remains ambiguous. There are 13 residues in the CDR3. V lost 1 base and J lost 8, with 14 bases in between. In germline, CDR1 is GTSNPN, CDR2 SVGIG (reference sequence). The CDR3 coding sequence is TGTGCCTGGAGTGCGACTCGGGGAGGGGGCTACACCTTC. It specifies CAWSATRGGGYTF.

This chain connects TRBV4-3 to TRBJ1-2; D remains ambiguous. Per germline, CDR1 LGHNA and CDR2 YSLEER. V was pared by 0 bases and J by 5 bases, with 19 bases between. The CDR3 sequence is 17 residues long. CDR3 residues: CASSQDFTEPPIYGYTF. CDR3 nucleotides: TGCGCCAGCAGCCAAGATTTTACAGAGCCCCCTATTTATGGCTACACCTTC.

The chain links TRBV5-1 to TRBJ2-4; 11 nucleotides align to TRBD2. Germline trimming cut 4 bases from V and 8 bases from J; bases unmatched to any gene: 5. CDR3 size: 14 residues. Germline loops: CDR1 SGHRS, CDR2 YFSETQ. The CDR3, as DNA: TGCGCCAGCAGCACCACTAGCGGGAGTTACATTCAGTACTTC. Residues: CASSTTSGSYIQYF.

This rearrangement joins TRBV11-3 to TRBJ2-3; TRBD1 might be the D (6 bases). V was clipped by 0 bases and J by 4 bases, with 8 bases between them. Germline V gives CDR1 SGHNT, CDR2 YENEEA. This CDR3 comprises 14 residues. The DNA of the CDR3 is TGTGCCAGCAGCTTAGATCAGGGGTCAGATACGCAGTATTTT. This encodes CASSLDQGSDTQYF.

Only a few counts were recorded for this clone. DNA of the CDR3: TGTGCCAGCAGCTCCGTGCGGGAGGGTCGAGAGCAGTTCTTC. Amino acids: CASSSVREGREQFF. The chain combines TRBV11-2 with TRBJ2-1; TRBD2 matches at 9 bases. This CDR3 comprises 14 residues. After removal of 4 bases from V and 10 bases from J, the junction contained 8 bases not matched to a gene. Germline V gene lookup returns CDR1 SGHAT and CDR2 FQNNGV.

This clone was picked up one time. In nucleotides, the CDR3 is TGTGCCAGCAGCCCCCGGGGAGCGGGAGTCAGCTCCTACAATGAGCAGTTCTTC. Translated: CASSPRGAGVSSYNEQFF. V gene TRBV7-2 combines with J gene TRBJ2-1; TRBD2 matches 8 bases. CDR3 length: 18 amino acids. Germline V gene sequence: CDR1 SGHTA, CDR2 FQGNSA. V lost 5 bases and J lost 0; bases outside the gene matches: 12.

This clone was detected once. The chain recombines TRBV6-5 with TRBJ2-1; tentative D call: TRBD2 (5 bases). This CDR3 contains 14 residues. Germline CDR1 is MNHEY and CDR2 is SVGAGI. The V and J ends lost 8 bases and 6 bases respectively, with 17 bases between them. Here the CDR3 DNA reads TGTGCCAGCGACCGGGATAGGACCTCCAATGAGCAGTTCTTC. Its protein is CASDRDRTSNEQFF.

The chain has TRBV9 and TRBJ1-1; 8 bases map to TRBD1. The CDR3 sequence is 16 residues long. J was trimmed by 5 bases and V by 1 base; bases with no gene match: 10. In germline, CDR1 is SGDLS, CDR2 YYNGEE. CDR3 sequence: CASSVKGRGRETEAFF. Here the CDR3 DNA reads TGTGCCAGCAGCGTAAAAGGCAGGGGGCGCGAGACTGAAGCTTTCTTT.

This clone was seen a handful of times. The V call is TRBV5-4, the J call TRBJ2-7; D perhaps matches TRBD2 (5 bases). The CDR3 contains 14 residues. CDR1 SGHNT and CDR2 YYREEE come from the germline V gene (reference sequence). Trimming shortened V by 0 bases and J by 2 bases, and 9 bases separated the two germline ends. The CDR3 nucleotides read TGTGCCAGCAGCTTGGGCGGGTACACCTACGAGCAGTACTTC. Translation: CASSLGGYTYEQYF.

V usage is TRBV7-2 and J usage is TRBJ2-7; 11 nucleotides match TRBD2. V shed 2 bases and J 2 bases; nucleotides not matched to a gene: 2. In germline, CDR1 is SGHTA, CDR2 FQGNSA. The CDR3 is 15 residues long. CDR3 protein: CASSLRLAGPYEQYF. CDR3 coding DNA: TGTGCCAGCAGCTTACGACTAGCGGGACCCTACGAGCAGTACTTC.

The rearrangement uses TRBV2 and TRBJ2-1, with TRBD2 matching 8 bases. This CDR3 comprises 19 residues. The ends lost 5 bases at V and 6 bases at J; junction bases unmatched: 21. Germline V lookup: CDR1 SNHLY, CDR2 FYNNEI. The CDR3 sequence: CASSHKMAGGQTRSNEQFF. DNA of the CDR3: TGTGCCAGCAGTCATAAGATGGCGGGGGGCCAGACACGATCCAATGAGCAGTTCTTC.